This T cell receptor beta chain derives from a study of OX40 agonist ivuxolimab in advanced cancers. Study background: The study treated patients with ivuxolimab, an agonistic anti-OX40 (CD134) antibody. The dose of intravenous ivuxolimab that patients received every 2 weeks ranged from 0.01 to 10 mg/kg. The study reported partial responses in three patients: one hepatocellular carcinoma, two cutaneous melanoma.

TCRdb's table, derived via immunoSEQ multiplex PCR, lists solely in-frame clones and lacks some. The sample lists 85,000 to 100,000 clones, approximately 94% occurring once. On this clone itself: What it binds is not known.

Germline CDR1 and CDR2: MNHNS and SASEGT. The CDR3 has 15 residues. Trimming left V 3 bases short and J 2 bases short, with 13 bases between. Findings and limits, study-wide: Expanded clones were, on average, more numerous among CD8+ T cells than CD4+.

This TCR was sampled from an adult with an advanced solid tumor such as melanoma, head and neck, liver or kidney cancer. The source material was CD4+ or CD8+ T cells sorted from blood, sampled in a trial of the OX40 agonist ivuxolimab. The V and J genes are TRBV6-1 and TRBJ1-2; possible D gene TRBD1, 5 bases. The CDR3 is CASSDPGRGNYGYTF. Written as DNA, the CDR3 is TGTGCCAGCAGTGACCCAGGGAGAGGGAACTATGGCTACACCTTC.